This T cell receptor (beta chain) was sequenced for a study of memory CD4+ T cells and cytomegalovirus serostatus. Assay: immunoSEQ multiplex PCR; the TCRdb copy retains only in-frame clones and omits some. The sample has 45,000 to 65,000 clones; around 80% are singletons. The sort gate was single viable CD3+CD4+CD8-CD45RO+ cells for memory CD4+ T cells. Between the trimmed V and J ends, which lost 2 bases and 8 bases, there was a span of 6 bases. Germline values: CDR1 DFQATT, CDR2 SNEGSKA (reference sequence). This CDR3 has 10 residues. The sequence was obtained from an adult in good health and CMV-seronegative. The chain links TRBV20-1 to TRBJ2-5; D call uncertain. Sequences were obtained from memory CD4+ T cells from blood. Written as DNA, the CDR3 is TGCAGTGCTAGAAGAGATACCCAGTACTTC. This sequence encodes CSARRDTQYF.